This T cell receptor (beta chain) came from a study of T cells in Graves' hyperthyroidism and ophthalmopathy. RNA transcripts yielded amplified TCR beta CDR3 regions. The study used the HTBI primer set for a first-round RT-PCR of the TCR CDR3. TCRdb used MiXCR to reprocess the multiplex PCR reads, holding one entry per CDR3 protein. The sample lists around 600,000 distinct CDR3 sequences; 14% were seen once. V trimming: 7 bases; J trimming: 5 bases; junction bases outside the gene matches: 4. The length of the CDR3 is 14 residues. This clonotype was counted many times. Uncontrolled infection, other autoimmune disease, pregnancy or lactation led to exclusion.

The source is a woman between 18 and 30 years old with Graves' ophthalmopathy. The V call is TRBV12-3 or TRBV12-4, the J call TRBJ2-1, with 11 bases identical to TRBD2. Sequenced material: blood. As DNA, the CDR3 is TGTGCCAGCACTCTTAGCGGGGGGGACAATGAGCAGTTCTTC. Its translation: CASTLSGGDNEQFF.